This TCR beta chain emerged from a study of monozygotic twins with inflammatory bowel disease. Regarding the study as a whole: IBD patients, compared with healthy twins, shared fewer clonotypes with others (especially with disease activity). Support for any single strong IBD-associated signal or clonotype was not found.

TCRdb re-called the 5' RACE reads; one entry per CDR3 protein, DNA not given. This sample contains about 110,000 distinct CDR3 sequences. CDR3 length equals 16 residues. CDR1 is ENHRY and CDR2 is SYGVKD in the germline V gene. In regard to this clonotype: Its antigen is as yet unknown.

The sequenced sample consisted of blood. The receptor was isolated from a human donor with ulcerative colitis or Crohn's disease, or a healthy co-twin of an affected twin (not recorded which). The V and J genes are TRBV10-3 and TRBJ2-4; there is no DNA to check the TCRdb D call of TRBD2. CDR3 loop: CAISESTGGPKNIQYF.